A single sample gave rise to the 25 T cell receptor beta chains below, sequenced in a study of response to subunit inactivated influenza vaccine. One entry per CDR3 protein results from TCRdb running MiXCR on the RT-PCR reads. The table records a few hundred thousand distinct CDR3 sequences, 21% of them present only once. The sequences come from PBMCs from blood, collected less than 22 months after vaccination. The receptor set was obtained from a man between 50 and 69 years old who received an inactivated influenza vaccine.

This clonotype showed up just a few times. This chain joins TRBV7-2 and TRBJ1-5, with unresolved D. V gave up 4 bases and J gave up 5 bases, with 9 bases separating them. CDR1 and CDR2 (germline): SGHTA, FQGNSA. This CDR3 region has 13 residues. The CDR3 sequence: CASSSRADQPQHF. CDR3 in DNA: TGTGCCAGCAGCTCGCGGGCGGATCAGCCCCAGCATTTT. The full variable domain, completed using reference TRBV7-2 and TRBJ1-5, is GAGVSQSPSNKVTEKGKDVELRCDPISGHTALYWYRQSLGQGLEFLIYFQGNSAPDKSGLPSDRFSAERTGGSVSTLTIQRTQQEDSAVYLCASSSRADQPQHFGDGTRLSIL.

A few counts support this clonotype. CDR3 DNA sequence: TGCGCCAGCAGCTTGAGTTCAGGGGCTGAAAAACTGTTTTTT. Its protein product is CASSLSSGAEKLFF. This chain joins TRBV5-1 and TRBJ1-4, with D possibly matching TRBD1 (6 bases). The CDR3 totals 14 residues. In germline, CDR1 is SGHRS, CDR2 YFSETQ. The V end lost 1 base, the J end lost 7 bases, and 11 bases lay between the germline ends.

The chain combines TRBV29-1 with TRBJ2-1; D is possibly TRBD2 (6 bases). Trimming left V 1 base short and J 2 bases short, with 9 bases between. The CDR3 is 14 residues long. CDR1 and CDR2 from the germline V gene are SQVTM and ANQGSEA. The CDR3 sequence is CSVEAGGTYNEQFF. CDR3 bases: TGCAGCGTTGAAGCCGGGGGTACCTACAATGAGCAGTTCTTC.

The CDR3 spells CATSRLMGDEKLFF. CDR3 bases: TGTGCCACCAGCAGATTAATGGGTGATGAAAAACTGTTTTTT. The chain employs TRBV15 and TRBJ1-4; D gene unclear. CDR3 length: 14 residues. The V gene's germline CDR1 is LNHNV and CDR2 YYDKDF (reference sequence). V was trimmed by 2 bases and J by 6 bases, leaving 10 bases between them.

This clonotype was found a few times. V gene TRBV5-1 combines with J gene TRBJ1-1; possible D gene TRBD1, 6 bases. Germline V gene sequence: CDR1 SGHRS, CDR2 YFSETQ. This CDR3 contains 16 residues. V lost 0 bases to trimming and J lost 4 bases, with 16 bases between them. CDR3 loop: CASSLAETGPSTEAFF. CDR3 coding DNA: TGCGCCAGCAGCTTGGCGGAGACAGGACCAAGCACTGAAGCTTTCTTT.

The sample holds a few counts of this clonotype. This chain connects TRBV12-3 or TRBV12-4 to TRBJ1-1; D unresolved. Trimming left V 1 base short and J 0 bases short, with 12 bases between. This CDR3 has 16 residues. In DNA form, the CDR3 reads TGTGCCAGCAGTTTAGGTCGATGGGTGATGAACACTGAAGCTTTCTTT. It encodes CASSLGRWVMNTEAFF.

This clonotype occurred once. The CDR3 loop is CASSVSFGTNYGYTF. The CDR3 nucleotides are TGTGCCAGCAGCGTAAGTTTCGGGACGAACTATGGCTACACCTTC. The genes are TRBV9 and TRBJ1-2; D possibly corresponds to TRBD1 (5 bases). CDR3 length: 15 amino acids. V was clipped by 1 base and J by 2 bases, with 12 bases between them. CDR1 and CDR2 (germline): SGDLS, YYNGEE.

This clonotype was recorded at least ten times. This chain connects TRBV12-3 or TRBV12-4 to TRBJ1-4; 9 bases match TRBD1. This CDR3 has 14 residues. V shed 3 bases, J shed 6 bases, and the junction held 2 bases outside the gene matches. The CDR3 DNA is TGTGCCAGCAGTTTTGGGACAGGGTATGAAAAACTGTTTTTT. This translates into CASSFGTGYEKLFF.

V and J are TRBV19 and TRBJ1-1; a possible D gene is TRBD1 (6 bases). The CDR3 is made up of 13 amino acids. The V end lost 6 bases, the J end lost 0 bases, and 8 bases lay between the germline ends. Germline lookup yields CDR1 LNHDA and CDR2 SQIVND (reference sequence). CDR3 bases: TGTGCCAGTAGAAGACAGGTGAACACTGAAGCTTTCTTT. Protein product: CASRRQVNTEAFF.

This clonotype was recorded a few times. The rearrangement joins TRBV20-1 to TRBJ2-2; TRBD2 aligns across 10 bases. The V and J ends lost 0 bases and 2 bases, in that order; junction bases with no gene match: 6. The CDR3 consists of 17 residues. CDR1 and CDR2 from the germline V gene are DFQATT and SNEGSKA (reference sequence). CDR3 DNA sequence: TGCAGTGCTAGAGACCCGGGGACTAGCGCTAACACCGGGGAGCTGTTTTTT. This encodes CSARDPGTSANTGELFF.

This clonotype was seen a handful of times. The rearrangement uses TRBV6-1 and TRBJ2-1, with D possibly TRBD2 on 6 matching bases. This CDR3 region has 14 residues. CDR1 is MNHNS, CDR2 SASEGT, per germline. V lost 8 bases and J 5 bases, leaving 16 bases between the germline ends. The DNA of the CDR3 is TGTGCCAGCTCACTTGGAGGAGGGAACAATGAGCAGTTCTTC. As protein: CASSLGGGNNEQFF.

This chain connects TRBV5-1 to TRBJ1-5; D uncertain. V lost 4 bases and J lost 4, with 12 bases in between. This CDR3 has 14 residues. CDR1 and CDR2 (germline): SGHRS, YFSETQ. The CDR3 coding sequence is TGCGCCAGCAGCCCGGACGGGCGAAATCAGCCCCAGCATTTT. Translation gives CASSPDGRNQPQHF.

The chain combines TRBV12-3 or TRBV12-4 with TRBJ1-2, with a tentative D call TRBD1 (6 bases). Trimming cost V 7 bases and J 3 bases, with 12 bases left between them. This CDR3 is 13 amino acids long. CDR3 in amino acids: CASNTQGHYGYTF. CDR3 bases: TGTGCCAGCAACACACAGGGCCACTATGGCTACACCTTC.

This clonotype was recorded many times. The chain recombines TRBV18 with TRBJ1-2; D uncertain. Germline CDR1 KGHSH, CDR2 LQKENI. This CDR3 is built from 13 residues. The ends were cut back, 5 bases at V and 6 bases at J, with 13 bases in the middle. The CDR3 DNA follows: TGTGCCAGCTCAAGCTCGGTTATCGATGGCTACACCTTC. Its translation: CASSSSVIDGYTF.

This clonotype appeared a single time. This chain connects TRBV19 to TRBJ2-7; D might be TRBD2 (7 bases). CDR3 length: 13 residues. The ends were cut back, 8 bases at V and 1 base at J, with 12 bases in the middle. CDR1 is LNHDA and CDR2 is SQIVND in the germline V gene (reference sequence). The CDR3 bases are TGTGCCAGTGGGCGGGGGCTATCCTACGAGCAGTACTTC. Its translation: CASGRGLSYEQYF.

The CDR3 sequence: CASSLGAVQETQYF. In DNA, the CDR3 is TGCGCCAGCAGCTTGGGGGCGGTCCAAGAGACCCAGTACTTC. This chain links TRBV5-1 with TRBJ2-5; D is undetermined. CDR1 is SGHRS and CDR2 is YFSETQ in the germline V gene. The ends were cut back, 0 bases at V and 1 base at J, with 7 bases in the middle. The CDR3 is 14 amino acids.

The chain employs TRBV11-2 and TRBJ1-1; D remains unclear. Germline V gene sequence: CDR1 SGHAT, CDR2 FQNNGV. Trimming removed 3 bases from V and 5 bases from J, with 19 bases in between. The CDR3 consists of 16 residues. The CDR3 nucleotides read TGTGCCAGCAGCTTTTTAATAAGGGAGGGTAGGACTGAAGCTTTCTTT. This encodes CASSFLIREGRTEAFF.

The rearrangement links TRBV29-1 to TRBJ1-4, with 7 nucleotides matching TRBD1. The J segment lost 3 bases and the V segment lost 1 base, leaving 2 bases of the junction unmatched. The germline V gene has CDR1 SQVTM and CDR2 ANQGSEA. The CDR3 spans 14 residues. CDR3: CSVEGDSPNEKLFF. The CDR3 coding sequence is TGCAGCGTTGAAGGGGACAGTCCTAATGAAAAACTGTTTTTT.

This clonotype showed up many times. This chain links TRBV20-1 with TRBJ1-4; no firm D call. Germline assignment: CDR1 DFQATT and CDR2 SNEGSKA (reference sequence). There are 14 residues in the CDR3. The ends were cut back, 0 bases at V and 7 bases at J, with 12 bases in the middle. The CDR3 spells CSARDTRRVEKLFF. Written as DNA, the CDR3 is TGCAGTGCTAGAGATACTCGGAGGGTTGAAAAACTGTTTTTT.

This chain joins TRBV6-5 and TRBJ1-5; no definite D call. CDR3 length: 15 amino acids. CDR1 MNHEY and CDR2 SVGAGI come from the germline V gene. Between the trimmed V and J ends, which lost 3 bases and 4 bases, there was a span of 13 bases. CDR3 region: CASSYSANINQPQHF. CDR3 DNA sequence: TGTGCCAGCAGTTATTCCGCGAACATTAATCAGCCCCAGCATTTT.

The chain joins TRBV4-3 to TRBJ1-1, with 7 bases lining up with TRBD1. The CDR3 contains 15 residues. CDR1 and CDR2 (germline): LGHNA, YSLEER. With 0 bases clipped from V and 11 bases from J, the junction kept 12 bases outside the gene matches. This CDR3 is CASSQDSATGEEAFF. The CDR3 DNA sequence: TGCGCCAGCAGCCAAGACTCAGCCACAGGGGAGGAGGCTTTCTTT.

The V call is TRBV6-5, the J call TRBJ2-7; TRBD1 matches 9 bases. V lost 0 bases, J lost 7 bases, and 7 bases stayed unmatched. This CDR3 has 15 amino acids. Germline V gives CDR1 MNHEY, CDR2 SVGAGI. CDR3 sequence (DNA): TGTGCCAGCAGTTACTCGAGGACAGGGGCGGGGGAGCAGTACTTC. The encoded protein is CASSYSRTGAGEQYF.

The chain employs TRBV7-2 and TRBJ1-1, with TRBD1 identical over 8 bases. The CDR3 sequence is 15 residues long. Trimming took 3 bases from V and 4 from J; bases not matched to a gene: 7. CDR1 is SGHTA, CDR2 FQGNSA, per germline. For the CDR3, the DNA is TGTGCCAGCAGCTTCGCCCAGGGGGCAGGCACTGAAGCTTTCTTT. Protein product: CASSFAQGAGTEAFF.

The chain uses TRBV5-5 and TRBJ2-3, with D unclear. The CDR3 has 13 residues. Germline V gene data show CDR1 as SGHKS and CDR2 as YYEKEE (reference sequence). V dropped 0 bases and J dropped 4 bases, with 6 bases sitting between them. DNA of the CDR3: TGTGCCAGCAGCTTGGACTTCGCAGATACGCAGTATTTT. Translation gives CASSLDFADTQYF.

This clonotype was picked up a small number of times. This chain connects TRBV27 to TRBJ2-5; 9 nucleotides align to TRBD2. The CDR3 sequence is 14 residues long. Germline V gene lookup returns CDR1 MNHEY and CDR2 SMNVEV (reference sequence). J gave up 4 bases and V 2 bases, and 2 bases lay outside the gene matches. CDR3 residues: CASSLGTSIETQYF. The DNA for the CDR3 is TGTGCCAGCAGTTTAGGGACTAGCATAGAGACCCAGTACTTC.